A selection of T cell receptor beta chains follows, all from one sample in a study of cytomegalovirus exposure and HLA in healthy donors. Assay used: immunoSEQ multiplex PCR; TCRdb lists only in-frame clones, some missing. The sample gives 150,000 to 200,000 clones, roughly 73% of which show up once; approximately 1.5% is in the top ten. The material sequenced was PBMCs. The receptors derive from a woman aged 25 to 45 in good health and CMV-seronegative. Each CDR3 is given with its conserved first and last residue. Each record gives: CDR3 DNA, CDR3 protein, D gene, clone size, V gene, J gene. A D gene is named only where the DNA matches it firmly. Size is omitted from some rows. Given values are once, few, many or a class for expanded clones.

DNA: TGTGCCAGCAGTGAAACAACAGGGATCCGGAACACTGAAGCTTTCTTT; CDR3: CASSETTGIRNTEAFF; D: -; size: -; V: TRBV2; J: TRBJ1-1
DNA: TGTGCCATCAGGGGGGCTAGCGGGGGCTACACAGATACGCAGTATTTT; CDR3: CAIRGASGGYTDTQYF; D: TRBD2; size: few; V: TRBV10-3; J: TRBJ2-3
DNA: TGTGCCTGGACCGAAGGAGGTCAGCCCCAGCATTTT; CDR3: CAWTEGGQPQHF; D: -; size: -; V: TRBV30; J: TRBJ1-5
DNA: TGTGCCAGCAGCTTAGCTTCAGGACAGGGGTTTGGCTACACCTTC; CDR3: CASSLASGQGFGYTF; D: TRBD1; size: -; V: TRBV7-9; J: TRBJ1-2
DNA: TGCGCCAGCAGCTTAAGGAGTGACTCTGGAAACACCATATATTTT; CDR3: CASSLRSDSGNTIYF; D: -; size: -; V: TRBV5-1; J: TRBJ1-3
DNA: TGCGCCAGCGCAGCGCTCGACACAGATACGCAGTATTTT; CDR3: CASAALDTDTQYF; D: -; size: -; V: TRBV5-1; J: TRBJ2-3
DNA: TGTGCCAGCAGTGAACGGGACAGAGGCGAAAAACTGTTTTTT; CDR3: CASSERDRGEKLFF; D: TRBD1; size: -; V: TRBV6-1; J: TRBJ1-4
DNA: TGTGCCAGCAGCCGGAACAGGGGGTCGGGTGAAAAACTGTTTTTT; CDR3: CASSRNRGSGEKLFF; D: TRBD1; size: few; V: TRBV6-5; J: TRBJ1-4
DNA: TGTGCCGTTAGAGACCGGGACAGGGAGACTTTAGAGCAGTACTTC; CDR3: CAVRDRDRETLEQYF; D: TRBD1; size: -; V: TRBV19; J: TRBJ2-7
DNA: TGTGCCAGCAACCCGGACAATAGCAATCAGCCCCAGCATTTT; CDR3: CASNPDNSNQPQHF; D: -; size: once; V: TRBV9; J: TRBJ1-5
DNA: TGTGCCAGCAGCCAAGATTTGGCGACGAGGGCTTTCTTT; CDR3: CASSQDLATRAFF; D: -; size: -; V: TRBV14; J: TRBJ1-1
DNA: TGTGCCAGCAGCCGGGATGCTGAAGCTTTCTTT; CDR3: CASSRDAEAFF; D: -; size: -; V: TRBV11-1; J: TRBJ1-1
DNA: TGCAGCGTTTCGAATCGGGGTTCGGGCACCGGGGAGCTGTTTTTT; CDR3: CSVSNRGSGTGELFF; D: -; size: -; V: TRBV29-1; J: TRBJ2-2
DNA: TGCGCCAGCAGCTTGGCCGGGTATGGCTACACCTTC; CDR3: CASSLAGYGYTF; D: -; size: -; V: TRBV5-1; J: TRBJ1-2